The 10 T cell receptor beta chains below all came from one sample that was sequenced in a study of T cell clonality in common variable immunodeficiency. This table comes from immunoSEQ multiplex PCR, and its TCRdb copy is limited to in-frame clones, with some not included. The table lists 30,000 to 35,000 clones, with no singletons. Sequencing was carried out using peripheral blood mononuclear cells. All receptors come from a person aged 18 to 75 in good health.

This clone was seen a few times. The read finishes 3 residues shy of the CDR3 end, and the germline J gene is used to complete it. J is TRBJ1-1 and V is TRBV7-9; 7 bases match TRBD1. This CDR3 is built from 14 residues. J gave up 1 base and V 5 bases, and 4 bases lay outside the gene matches. CDR1 is SEHNR and CDR2 is FQNEAQ in the germline V gene (reference sequence). The sequenced part of the CDR3 DNA is TGTGCCAGCAGCGGGACAGTATCGAACACTGAA. It is translated as CASSGTVSNTE. The full CDR3 is CASSGTVSNTEAFF.

This clone was detected ten times or more. The read gets to within 3 residues of the CDR3 end, and the germline J gene fills in the rest. The chain couples TRBV19 to TRBJ2-7; no definite D call. Trimming pared 2 bases from V and 4 bases from J, leaving 9 bases between. The CDR3 has 13 residues. The germline gives CDR1 LNHDA, CDR2 SQIVND (reference sequence). The sequenced CDR3 bases are TGTGCCAGTAGTATACAGGTCCAATACGAG. Protein sequence: CASSIQVQYE. The full CDR3 reads CASSIQVQYEQYF.

This clone was seen ten or more times. Coverage ceases 3 residues before the CDR3 finishes, and the germline J gene fills in the end. The V gene is TRBV7-3, the J gene TRBJ2-7, with 9 bases aligning to TRBD2. The CDR3 spans 14 residues. Germline CDR1 and CDR2: SGHTA and FQGTGA. J was trimmed by 0 bases and V by 6 bases; bases with no gene match: 3. The CDR3 reads CASSPSGNSYEQYF. The part of the CDR3 DNA that was read is TGTGCCAGCAGTCCTAGCGGGAACTCCTACGAG. The variable domain in full, completed from reference TRBV7-3 and TRBJ2-7, reads GAGVSQTPSNKVTEKGKYVELRCDPISGHTALYWYRQSLGQGPEFLIYFQGTGAADDSGLPNDRFFAVRPEGSVSTLKIQRTERGDSAVYLCASSPSGNSYEQYFGPGTRLTVT.

This clone was seen many times. The read falls 3 residues short of the CDR3 end, and the missing part is taken from the germline J gene. The genes are TRBV30 and TRBJ1-4; D is undetermined. Per germline, CDR1 GTSNPN and CDR2 SVGIG (reference sequence). Trimming took off 0 bases at V and 0 bases at J, with 8 bases between the two ends. The CDR3 covers 15 residues. The CDR3: CAWSVNGATNEKLFF. The CDR3 bases that were read are TGTGCCTGGAGTGTAAACGGTGCAACTAATGAAAAA.

This clone has a handful of counts. The sample holds other DNA sequences that translate to the same CDR3. This chain's CDR3 is CASSRGGDSGNTIYF. The CDR3 bases that were read are TGTGCCAGCAGTCGAGGGGGGGACTCTGGAAACACC. J is TRBJ1-3 and V is TRBV2; the D gene is possibly TRBD1 (6 bases). The sequenced fragment ends 3 residues before the CDR3 boundary, so the rest is inferred from the germline J gene. V lost 5 bases and J lost 0, with 11 bases in between. CDR3 length: 15 residues. The V gene's germline CDR1 is SNHLY and CDR2 FYNNEI.

As regards this clone: The DNA ends 3 residues before the CDR3 does, and the rest of the CDR3 is filled in from the germline J gene. The chain employs TRBV20-1 and TRBJ2-7; D ambiguous. V was shortened by 5 bases and J by 1 base, with 15 bases between the two germline ends. This CDR3 region has 14 residues. Germline V gene sequence: CDR1 DFQATT, CDR2 SNEGSKA (reference sequence). The part of the CDR3 DNA that was read is TGCAGTGCTCCTGCCGGGTCCGGGTCCTACGAG. It yields the protein CSAPAGSGSYE. The full-length CDR3 reads as CSAPAGSGSYEQYF.

This clone was counted ten times or more. The CDR3 sequence is CASSPTESNQPQHF. CDR3 bases read: TGTGCCAGCAGTCCGACAGAATCCAATCAGCCC. The chain carries TRBV2 and TRBJ1-5, with a weak D call TRBD1 (5 bases). With the read ending 3 residues before the CDR3 end, the germline J gene is used to fill in that end. Per germline, CDR1 SNHLY and CDR2 FYNNEI. V was shortened by 5 bases and J by 3 bases, with 11 bases between the two germline ends. The CDR3 spans 14 residues.

This clone was seen ten or more times. The read terminates 3 residues before the CDR3 end, so the remaining end is supplied by the germline J gene. This chain joins TRBV19 and TRBJ1-4, with TRBD1 matching 10 bases. The CDR3 totals 17 residues. CDR1 is LNHDA and CDR2 is SQIVND in the germline V gene (reference sequence). After removal of 1 base from V and 4 bases from J, the junction contained 6 bases not matched to a gene. The sequenced CDR3 bases are TGTGCCAGTAGTATAGGCCCCGGACAGGGGGATAATGAAAAA. Translating it yields CASSIGPGQGDNEK. The whole CDR3 region reads CASSIGPGQGDNEKLFF.

This clone was picked up many times. The read comes to an end 3 residues before the CDR3 does, leaving the germline J gene to fill in the end. The J gene is TRBJ2-4, the V gene TRBV7-3; TRBD1 might be the D (6 bases). The CDR3 spans 14 residues. CDR1 SGHTA and CDR2 FQGTGA come from the germline V gene. V shed 1 base and J shed 9 bases, with 13 bases lying between them. CDR3 residues: CASSLMGLGAIQYF. CDR3 DNA (partial): TGTGCCAGCAGCTTAATGGGCTTGGGGGCCATT.

This clone was counted between two and nine times. The sequence runs out 3 residues before the end of the CDR3; the remainder is reconstructed from the germline J gene. The chain employs TRBV30 and TRBJ1-2; D gene unclear. The CDR3 spans 14 residues. Germline-derived CDR1 and CDR2 are GTSNPN and SVGIG (reference sequence). Incomplete CDR3 DNA: TGTGCCTGGAGAGGGTTTGACGGTGCCTACGAC. Translated: CAWRGFDGAYD. Given in full, the CDR3 is CAWRGFDGAYDYTF.